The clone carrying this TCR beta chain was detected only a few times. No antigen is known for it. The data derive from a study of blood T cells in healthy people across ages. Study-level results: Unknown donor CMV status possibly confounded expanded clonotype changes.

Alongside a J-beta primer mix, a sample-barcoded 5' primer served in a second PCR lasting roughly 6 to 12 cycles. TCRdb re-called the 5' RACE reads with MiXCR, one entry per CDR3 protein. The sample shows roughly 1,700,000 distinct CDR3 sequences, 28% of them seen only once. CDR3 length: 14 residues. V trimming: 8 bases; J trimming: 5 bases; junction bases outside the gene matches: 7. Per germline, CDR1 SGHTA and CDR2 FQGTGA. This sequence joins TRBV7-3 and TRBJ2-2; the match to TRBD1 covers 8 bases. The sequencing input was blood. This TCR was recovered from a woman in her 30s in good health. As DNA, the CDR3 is TGTGCCAGCCAACAGGGGGAGGAAACCGGGGAGCTGTTTTTT. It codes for CASQQGEETGELFF.